This TCR beta chain appears in the sequencing data of a study of post-analysis software for immune sequencing data. The study, taken as a whole, reports: Included in a set of about five TRBV segments more frequent in patients than controls were TRBV5-6, TRBV5-1 and TRBV20-1.

Unique-molecular-identifier-tagged TCR beta cDNA libraries were used. cDNA molecules numbering about 470,000 came from approximately 1 to 10 million T cells. MiXCR was run by TCRdb on the PCR reads, yielding one entry per CDR3 protein. This sample has some 700,000 distinct CDR3 sequences; 55% to 70% occur once, and the top ten carry roughly 10%. A word on this clonotype: Its antigen is not known. The junction and the germline gene differ at one end; a read error may be behind it.

The CDR3 extends over 15 amino acids. The germline gives CDR1 SGHTA, CDR2 FQGNSA. This TCR was sampled from a girl aged 2 to 10 with multiple sclerosis. Sequenced sample: blood. This sequence joins TRBV7-2 and TRBJ1-4, with D perhaps TRBD1 (5 bases). CDR3 coding DNA: TGTGCCAGCAGCCCCTATTCAGGGACTAATGAAAAACGGTTTTTT. Its translation is CASSPYSGTNEKRFF.